Here is one TCR beta chain with its context. What it recognizes is unknown. These data originate in a study of blood T cells in healthy people across ages. The use of a sample-barcoded 5' primer and a J-beta primer mix characterized a second PCR of about 7 to 12 cycles. Carrying 12 random nucleotides, a template-switch adaptor labeled each individual cDNA molecule. TCRdb reanalysed the 5' RACE reads using MiXCR and keeps one entry per CDR3 protein. The sample lists around 1,600,000 distinct CDR3 sequences; 42% were seen once. The CDR3 length is 14 residues. J gave up 7 bases and V 5 bases, and 9 bases lay outside the gene matches. Germline V gene lookup returns CDR1 SGHTA and CDR2 FQGNSA. Study-wide results and caveats: The long-lived group displayed more naive CD4+ cells, plus higher diversity, than the aged donors did.

At least 6 million PBMCs were isolated per sample. The sequencing input was blood. The source is a woman in her late teens or twenties in good health. This chain links TRBV7-2 with TRBJ2-3; 7 bases align to TRBD2. CDR3 nucleotide sequence: TGTGCCAGCAGCGCCCCAGCGGGGCTAAATACGCAGTATTTT. This gives the protein CASSAPAGLNTQYF.